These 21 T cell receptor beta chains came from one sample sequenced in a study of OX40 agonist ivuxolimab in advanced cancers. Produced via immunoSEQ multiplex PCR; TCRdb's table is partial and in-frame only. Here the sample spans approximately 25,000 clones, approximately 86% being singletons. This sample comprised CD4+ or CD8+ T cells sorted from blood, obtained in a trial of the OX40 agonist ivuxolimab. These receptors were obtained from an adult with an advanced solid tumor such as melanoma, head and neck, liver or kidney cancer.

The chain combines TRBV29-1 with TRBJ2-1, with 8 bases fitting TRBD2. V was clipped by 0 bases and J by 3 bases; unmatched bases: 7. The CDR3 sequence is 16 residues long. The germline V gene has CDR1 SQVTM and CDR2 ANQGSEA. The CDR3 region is CSVEDPGGTGYNEQFF. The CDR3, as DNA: TGCAGCGTTGAAGACCCGGGGGGGACCGGCTACAATGAGCAGTTCTTC.

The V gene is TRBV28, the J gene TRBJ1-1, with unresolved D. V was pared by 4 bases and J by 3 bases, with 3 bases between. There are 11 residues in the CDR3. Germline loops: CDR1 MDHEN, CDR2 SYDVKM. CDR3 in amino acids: CASSSDTEAFF. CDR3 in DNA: TGTGCCAGCAGTTCGGACACTGAAGCTTTCTTT.

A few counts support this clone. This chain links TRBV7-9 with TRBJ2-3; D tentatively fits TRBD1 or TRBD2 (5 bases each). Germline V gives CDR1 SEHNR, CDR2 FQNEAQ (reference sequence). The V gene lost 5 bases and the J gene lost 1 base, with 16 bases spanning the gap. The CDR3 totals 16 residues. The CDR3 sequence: CASSPPLGVGTDTQYF. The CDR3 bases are TGTGCCAGCAGCCCCCCTCTGGGGGTAGGCACAGATACGCAGTATTTT.

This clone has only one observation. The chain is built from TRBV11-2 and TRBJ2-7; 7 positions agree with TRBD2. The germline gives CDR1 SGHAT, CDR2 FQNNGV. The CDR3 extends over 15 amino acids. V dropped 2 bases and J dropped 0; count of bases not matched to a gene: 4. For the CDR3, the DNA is TGTGCCAGCAGCTTATTTTCGGGGGGCTCCTACGAGCAGTACTTC. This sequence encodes CASSLFSGGSYEQYF. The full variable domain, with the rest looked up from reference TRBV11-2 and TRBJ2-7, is EAGVAQSPRYKIIEKRQSVAFWCNPISGHATLYWYQQILGQGPKLLIQFQNNGVVDDSQLPKDRFSAERLKGVDSTLKIQPAKLEDSAVYLCASSLFSGGSYEQYFGPGTRLTVT.

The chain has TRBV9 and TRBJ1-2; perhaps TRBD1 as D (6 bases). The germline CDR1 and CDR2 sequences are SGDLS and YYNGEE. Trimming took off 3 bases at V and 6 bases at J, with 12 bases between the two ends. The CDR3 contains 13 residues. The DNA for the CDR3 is TGTGCCAGCAGCGCGGGGGCGCGGGATGGCTACACCTTC. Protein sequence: CASSAGARDGYTF.

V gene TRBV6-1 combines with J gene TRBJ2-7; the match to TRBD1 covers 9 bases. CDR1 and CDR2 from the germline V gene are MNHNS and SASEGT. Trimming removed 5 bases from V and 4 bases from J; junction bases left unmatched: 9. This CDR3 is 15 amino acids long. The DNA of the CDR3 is TGTGCCAGCAGTCCGTGGACAGGGGTCGGGTACGAGCAGTACTTC. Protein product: CASSPWTGVGYEQYF.

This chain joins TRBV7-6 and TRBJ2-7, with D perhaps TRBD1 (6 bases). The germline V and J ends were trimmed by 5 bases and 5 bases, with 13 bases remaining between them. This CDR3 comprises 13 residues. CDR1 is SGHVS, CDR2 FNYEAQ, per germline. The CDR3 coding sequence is TGTGCCAGCAGCACCAGGGGTGGCGACGAGCAGTACTTC. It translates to CASSTRGGDEQYF.

CDR3 sequence reads: CASSDVTGDGYTF. CDR3 sequence (DNA): TGTGCCAGCAGTGACGTGACAGGGGACGGCTACACCTTC. This chain uses TRBV6-4 with TRBJ1-2, with 8 bases lining up with TRBD1. CDR1 is MRHNA and CDR2 is SNTAGT in the germline V gene. With V trimmed by 2 bases and J by 8 bases, 4 bases remained unmatched. CDR3 length equals 13 residues.

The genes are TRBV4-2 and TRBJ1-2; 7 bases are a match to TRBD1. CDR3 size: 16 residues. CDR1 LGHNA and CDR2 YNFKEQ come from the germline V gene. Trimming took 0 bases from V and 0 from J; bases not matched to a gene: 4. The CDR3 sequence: CASSQETGIANYGYTF. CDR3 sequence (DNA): TGTGCCAGCAGCCAAGAGACAGGGATAGCTAACTATGGCTACACCTTC.

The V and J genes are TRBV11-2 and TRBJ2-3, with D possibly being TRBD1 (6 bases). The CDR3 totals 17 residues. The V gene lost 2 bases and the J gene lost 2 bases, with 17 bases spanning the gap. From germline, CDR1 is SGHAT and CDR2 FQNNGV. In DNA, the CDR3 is TGTGCCAGCAGCTTAATCCCTCACGGGGACACCACAGATACGCAGTATTTT. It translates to CASSLIPHGDTTDTQYF.

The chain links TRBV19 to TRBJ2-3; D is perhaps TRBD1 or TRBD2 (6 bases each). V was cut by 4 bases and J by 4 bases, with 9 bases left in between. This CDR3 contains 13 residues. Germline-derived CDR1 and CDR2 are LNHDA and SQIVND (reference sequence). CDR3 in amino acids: CASSNGGPDTQYF. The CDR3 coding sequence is TGTGCCAGTAGTAACGGGGGCCCAGATACGCAGTATTTT.

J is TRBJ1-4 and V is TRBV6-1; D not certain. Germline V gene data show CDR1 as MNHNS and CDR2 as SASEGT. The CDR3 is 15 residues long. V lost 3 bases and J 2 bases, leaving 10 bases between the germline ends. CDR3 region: CASSDPSRTNEKLFF. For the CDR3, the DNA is TGTGCCAGCAGTGATCCCTCCAGGACTAATGAAAAACTGTTTTTT.

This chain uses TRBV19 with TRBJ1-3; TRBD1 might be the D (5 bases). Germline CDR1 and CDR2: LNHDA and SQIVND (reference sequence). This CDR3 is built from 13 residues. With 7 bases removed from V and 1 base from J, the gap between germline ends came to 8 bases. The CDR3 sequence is CASNRRSGNTIYF. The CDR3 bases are TGTGCCAGTAACAGGAGATCTGGAAACACCATATATTTT. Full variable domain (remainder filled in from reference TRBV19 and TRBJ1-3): DGGITQSPKYLFRKEGQNVTLSCEQNLNHDAMYWYRQDPGQGLRLIYYSQIVNDFQKGDIAEGYSVSREKKESFPLTVTSAQKNPTAFYLCASNRRSGNTIYFGEGSWLTVV.

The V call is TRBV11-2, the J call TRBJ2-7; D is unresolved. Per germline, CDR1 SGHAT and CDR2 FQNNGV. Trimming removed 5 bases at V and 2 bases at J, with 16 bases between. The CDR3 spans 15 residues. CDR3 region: CASSPRVAAPYEQYF. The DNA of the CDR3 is TGTGCCAGCAGCCCCCGGGTAGCAGCGCCCTACGAGCAGTACTTC.

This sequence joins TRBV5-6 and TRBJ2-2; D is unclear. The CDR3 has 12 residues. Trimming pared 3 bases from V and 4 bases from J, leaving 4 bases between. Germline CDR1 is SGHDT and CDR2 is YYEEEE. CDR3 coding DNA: TGTGCCAGCAGCTGGGGCACCGGGGAGCTGTTTTTT. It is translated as CASSWGTGELFF.

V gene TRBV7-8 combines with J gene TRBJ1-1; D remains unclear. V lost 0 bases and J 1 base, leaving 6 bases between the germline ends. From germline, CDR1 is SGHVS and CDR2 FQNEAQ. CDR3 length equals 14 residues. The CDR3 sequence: CASSLALENTEAFF. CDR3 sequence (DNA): TGTGCCAGCAGCTTAGCTCTGGAGAACACTGAAGCTTTCTTT. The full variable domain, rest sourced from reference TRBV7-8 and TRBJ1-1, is GAGVSQSPRYKVAKRGQDVALRCDPISGHVSLFWYQQALGQGPEFLTYFQNEAQLDKSGLPSDRFFAERPEGSVSTLKIQRTQQEDSAVYLCASSLALENTEAFFGQGTRLTVV.

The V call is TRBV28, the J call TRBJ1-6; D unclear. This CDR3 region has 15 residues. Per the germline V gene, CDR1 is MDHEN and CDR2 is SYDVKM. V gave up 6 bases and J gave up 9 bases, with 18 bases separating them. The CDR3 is CASSKTRGYGSPLHF. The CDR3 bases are TGTGCCAGCAGCAAAACTCGGGGTTATGGTTCACCCCTCCACTTT.

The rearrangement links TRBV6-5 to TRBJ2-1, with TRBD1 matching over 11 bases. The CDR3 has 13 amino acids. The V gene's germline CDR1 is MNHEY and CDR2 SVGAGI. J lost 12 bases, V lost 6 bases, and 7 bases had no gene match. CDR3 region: CASRGQGGLGQFF. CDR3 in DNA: TGTGCCAGCAGGGGACAGGGGGGTTTAGGGCAGTTCTTC.

Here the CDR3 reads CASSEGLSYEQYF. For the CDR3, the DNA is TGTGCCAGCTCCGAGGGCCTCTCCTACGAGCAGTACTTC. The rearrangement links TRBV2 to TRBJ2-7; maybe TRBD2 (5 bases). V was shortened by 8 bases and J by 0 bases, with 11 bases between the two germline ends. CDR3 size: 13 residues. CDR1 and CDR2 (germline): SNHLY, FYNNEI.

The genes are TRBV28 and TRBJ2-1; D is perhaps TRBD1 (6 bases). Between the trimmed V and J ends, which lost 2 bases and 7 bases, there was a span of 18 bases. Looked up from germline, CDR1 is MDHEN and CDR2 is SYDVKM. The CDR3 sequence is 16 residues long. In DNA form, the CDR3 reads TGTGCCAGCAGTTTAAGTGTAATGGGACAACTTAATGAGCAGTTCTTC. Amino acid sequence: CASSLSVMGQLNEQFF.

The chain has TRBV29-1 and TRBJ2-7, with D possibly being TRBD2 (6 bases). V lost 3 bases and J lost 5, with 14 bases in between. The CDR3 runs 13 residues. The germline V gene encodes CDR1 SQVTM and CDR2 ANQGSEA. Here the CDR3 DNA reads TGCAGCGTTGACGGGGGTGAGGCAGACGAGCAGTACTTC. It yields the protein CSVDGGEADEQYF.